The rows below give T cell receptor beta chains drawn from one sample of a study of T-cell reconstitution after alpha-beta-depleted transplantation in children. TCRdb independently ran MiXCR on the PCR reads; one entry per CDR3 protein. The table has roughly 500,000 distinct CDR3 sequences, 10% seen once; the top ten hold about 2%. The sample consisted of PBMCs, taken before TCRalphabeta/CD19-depleted stem cell transplant. These receptors all come from a child younger than 10 with inherited bone marrow failure, due to receive a stem cell transplant. Both conserved end residues are part of each CDR3. The D gene is left open where the match is weak. A row's size may be missing; if present it is once, few, many or a size class.

many | TRBJ2-7 | TRBV7-9 | - | CASSPKTTVYEQYF | TGTGCCAGCAGCCCAAAAACGACAGTCTACGAGCAGTACTTC
many | TRBJ2-1 | TRBV6-1 | TRBD2 | CASSDPLAGYNEQFF | TGTGCCAGCAGTGACCCACTAGCGGGCTACAATGAGCAGTTCTTC
- | TRBJ2-7 | TRBV9 | - | CASNGGEVNEQYF | TGTGCCAGCAATGGGGGAGAAGTGAACGAGCAGTACTTC
many | TRBJ1-6 | TRBV7-9 | - | CASSLRGGDNSPLHF | TGTGCCAGCAGCTTACGGGGTGGGGATAATTCACCCCTCCACTTT
many | TRBJ2-5 | TRBV3-1 | - | CASSQRGQETQYF | TGTGCCAGCAGCCAAAGAGGACAAGAGACCCAGTACTTC
many | TRBJ2-1 | TRBV27 | TRBD2 | CASSPIAGDNEQFF | TGTGCCAGCAGCCCAATAGCGGGAGACAATGAGCAGTTCTTC
many | TRBJ2-7 | TRBV18 | - | CASSPGAGYHEQYF | TGTGCCAGCTCACCAGGGGCAGGGTACCACGAGCAGTACTTC
many | TRBJ2-1 | TRBV4-3 | TRBD2 | CASSQLIPSGVYNEQFF | TGCGCCAGCAGCCAATTAATTCCTAGCGGAGTATACAATGAGCAGTTCTTC
many | TRBJ1-3 | TRBV28 | - | CASSLTLGSSGNTIYF | TGTGCCAGCAGTCTCACCCTGGGGAGCTCTGGAAACACCATATATTTT
many | TRBJ2-4 | TRBV4-2 | - | CASSQDEDLLAKNIQYF | TGTGCCAGCAGCCAAGATGAGGACTTGCTGGCCAAAAACATTCAGTACTTC
many | TRBJ1-2 | TRBV6-2/TRBV6-3 | TRBD1 | CASSRTGTAGYTF | TGTGCCAGCAGTCGAACCGGGACAGCCGGCTACACCTTC
many | TRBJ2-5 | TRBV7-7 | - | CASSLNPGQETQYF | TGTGCTAGCAGCTTAAATCCGGGGCAAGAGACCCAGTACTTC
- | TRBJ2-2 | TRBV20-1 | TRBD1 | CSADRDRDTGELFF | TGCAGTGCCGACCGGGACAGGGACACCGGGGAGCTGTTTTTT
many | TRBJ2-7 | TRBV20-1 | TRBD2 | CSATPTSGLSYEQYF | TGCAGTGCTACCCCAACTAGCGGCCTCTCCTACGAGCAGTACTTC
few | TRBJ2-5 | TRBV5-1 | TRBD2 | CASSPRLAGEGETQYF | TGCGCCAGCAGCCCACGACTAGCGGGAGAAGGGGAGACCCAGTACTTC
many | TRBJ2-1 | TRBV6-5 | - | CASSYSFGNEQFF | TGTGCCAGCAGTTACTCGTTCGGCAATGAGCAGTTCTTC
many | TRBJ2-5 | TRBV20-1 | - | CSARPGTQETQYF | TGCAGTGCTCGGCCGGGGACCCAAGAGACCCAGTACTTC
many | TRBJ2-1 | TRBV29-1 | - | CSVAPGLDYNEQFF | TGCAGCGTTGCACCGGGACTGGACTACAATGAGCAGTTCTTC
many | TRBJ2-1 | TRBV4-3 | TRBD2 | CASSHVAGGEQFF | TGCGCCAGCAGCCACGTAGCGGGGGGTGAGCAGTTCTTC
many | TRBJ2-2 | TRBV13 | - | CASSLDRTGELFF | TGTGCCAGCAGCCTAGACAGGACCGGCGAGCTGTTTTTT
few | TRBJ2-1 | TRBV28 | - | CASSTPGRGWIAANNEQFF | TGTGCCAGCAGTACCCCGGGACGAGGATGGATAGCGGCTAACAATGAGCAGTTCTTC
many | TRBJ2-3 | TRBV20-1 | - | CSARKGGGSPIYTQYF | TGCAGTGCTAGGAAAGGGGGCGGGAGCCCAATTTATACGCAGTATTTT
many | TRBJ2-4 | TRBV20-1 | TRBD2 | CSAGPSGWDFGIQYF | TGCAGTGCTGGTCCTAGCGGGTGGGATTTTGGCATTCAGTACTTC
few | TRBJ2-3 | TRBV5-1 | TRBD2 | CASSLGGSRDTQYF | TGCGCCAGCAGCTTGGGCGGGAGTAGGGATACGCAGTATTTT
many | TRBJ2-1 | TRBV4-3 | TRBD2 | CASSQEASGSFVEQFF | TGCGCCAGCAGCCAAGAGGCTAGCGGGAGTTTCGTTGAGCAGTTCTTC
many | TRBJ2-7 | TRBV20-1 | - | CSARLPGEQYF | TGCAGTGCTAGGCTCCCTGGCGAGCAGTACTTC
many | TRBJ2-3 | TRBV28 | TRBD2 | CASKPIGLAATDTQYF | TGTGCCAGCAAACCGATAGGACTAGCGGCCACAGATACGCAGTATTTT